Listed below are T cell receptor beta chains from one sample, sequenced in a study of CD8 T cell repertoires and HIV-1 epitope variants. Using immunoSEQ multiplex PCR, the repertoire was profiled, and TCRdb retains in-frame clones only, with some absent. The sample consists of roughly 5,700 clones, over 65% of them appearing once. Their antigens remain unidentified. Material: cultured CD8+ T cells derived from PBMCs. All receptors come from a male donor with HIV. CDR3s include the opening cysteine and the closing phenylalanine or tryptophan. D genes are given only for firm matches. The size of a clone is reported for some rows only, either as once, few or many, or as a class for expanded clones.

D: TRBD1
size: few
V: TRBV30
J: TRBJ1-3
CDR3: CAWREGTGSGNTIYF
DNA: TGTGCCTGGAGGGAAGGGACAGGGAGTGGAAACACCATATATTTT

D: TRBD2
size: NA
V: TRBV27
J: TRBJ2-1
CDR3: CASSLSGGASYNEQFF
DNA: TGTGCCAGCAGTCTTAGCGGGGGGGCCTCCTACAATGAGCAGTTCTTC

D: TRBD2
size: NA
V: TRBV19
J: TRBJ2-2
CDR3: CASSIGGGTGELFF
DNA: TGTGCCAGTAGTATAGGCGGGGGGACCGGGGAGCTGTTTTTT

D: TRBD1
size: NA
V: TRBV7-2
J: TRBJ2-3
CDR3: CASRLTGGGITDTQYF
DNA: TGTGCCAGCAGGCTGACAGGGGGCGGGATCACAGATACGCAGTATTTT

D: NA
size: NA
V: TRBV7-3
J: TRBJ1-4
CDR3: CASSPIGRNEKLFF
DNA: TGTGCCAGCAGCCCAATCGGGCGTAATGAAAAACTGTTTTTT

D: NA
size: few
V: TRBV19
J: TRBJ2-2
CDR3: CASGWGYTGELFF
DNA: TGTGCCAGTGGGTGGGGGTACACCGGGGAGCTGTTTTTT

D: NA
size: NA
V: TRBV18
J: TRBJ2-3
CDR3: CASSQIPGLMQDTQYF
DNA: TGTGCCAGCTCACAGATCCCGGGACTGATGCAGGATACGCAGTATTTT

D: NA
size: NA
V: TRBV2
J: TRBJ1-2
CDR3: CASNGDLGRGNYGYTF
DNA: TGTGCCAGCAACGGGGACCTTGGCAGGGGCAACTATGGCTACACCTTC

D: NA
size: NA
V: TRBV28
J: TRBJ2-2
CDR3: CASSLETGELFF
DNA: TGTGCCAGCAGTTTAGAGACCGGGGAGCTGTTTTTT

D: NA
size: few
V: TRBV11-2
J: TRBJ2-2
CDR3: CASSLVHLGELFF
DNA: TGTGCCAGCAGCTTAGTTCATCTAGGGGAGCTGTTTTTT

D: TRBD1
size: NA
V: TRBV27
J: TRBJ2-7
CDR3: CASSSGQGDSYEQYF
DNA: TGTGCCAGCAGTTCGGGACAGGGGGATTCCTACGAGCAGTACTTC

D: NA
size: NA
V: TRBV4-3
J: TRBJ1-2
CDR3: CASSQSPGQDGYTF
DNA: TGCGCCAGCAGCCAGTCACCAGGTCAGGATGGCTACACCTTC

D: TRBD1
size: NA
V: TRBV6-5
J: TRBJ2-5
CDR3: CASSYTGQGAGETQYF
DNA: TGTGCCAGCAGTTATACGGGACAGGGGGCCGGGGAGACCCAGTACTTC

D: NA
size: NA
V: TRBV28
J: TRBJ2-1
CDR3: CATAWDVPNEQFF
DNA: TGTGCCACAGCATGGGACGTCCCCAATGAGCAGTTCTTC

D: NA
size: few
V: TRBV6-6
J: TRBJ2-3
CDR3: CASSNGPGGVNTQYF
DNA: TGTGCCAGCAGTAATGGACCCGGGGGCGTGAATACGCAGTATTTT

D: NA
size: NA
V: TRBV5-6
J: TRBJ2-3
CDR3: CASSGGDTQYF
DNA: TGTGCCAGCAGCGGGGGAGATACGCAGTATTTT

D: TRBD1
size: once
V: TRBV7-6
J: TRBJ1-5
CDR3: CASSQGQVNQPQHF
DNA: TGTGCCAGCAGCCAGGGACAGGTTAATCAGCCCCAGCATTTT

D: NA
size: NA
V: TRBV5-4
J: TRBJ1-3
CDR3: CASSLGGLGNTIYF
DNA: TGTGCCAGCAGCCTTGGGGGGTTGGGAAACACCATATATTTT

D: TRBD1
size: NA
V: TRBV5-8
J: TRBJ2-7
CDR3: CASSQTGVNEQYF
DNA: TGTGCCAGCAGCCAAACAGGGGTCAACGAGCAGTACTTC

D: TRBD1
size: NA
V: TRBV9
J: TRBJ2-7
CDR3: CASSPEGGTGNEQYF
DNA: TGTGCCAGCAGCCCAGAGGGGGGGACAGGGAACGAGCAGTACTTC

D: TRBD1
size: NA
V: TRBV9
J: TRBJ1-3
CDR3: CASSPRTGDEGGNTIYF
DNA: TGTGCCAGCAGCCCCAGGACAGGGGATGAGGGTGGAAACACCATATATTTT

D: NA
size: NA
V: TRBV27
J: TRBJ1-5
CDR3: CASSPDAYSNQPQHF
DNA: TGTGCCAGCAGTCCAGACGCTTATAGCAATCAGCCCCAGCATTTT